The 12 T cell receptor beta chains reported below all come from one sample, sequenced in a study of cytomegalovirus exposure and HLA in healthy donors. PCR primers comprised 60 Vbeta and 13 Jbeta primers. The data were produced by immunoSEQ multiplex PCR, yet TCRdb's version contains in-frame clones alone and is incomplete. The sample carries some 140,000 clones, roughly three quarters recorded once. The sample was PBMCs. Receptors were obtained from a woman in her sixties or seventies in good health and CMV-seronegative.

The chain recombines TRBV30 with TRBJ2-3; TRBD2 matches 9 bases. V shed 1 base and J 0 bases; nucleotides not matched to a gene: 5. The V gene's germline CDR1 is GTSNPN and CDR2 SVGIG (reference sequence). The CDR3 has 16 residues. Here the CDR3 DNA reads TGTGCCTGGAGTGCGGGCGGGAGGGGGAGCACAGATACGCAGTATTTT. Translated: CAWSAGGRGSTDTQYF.

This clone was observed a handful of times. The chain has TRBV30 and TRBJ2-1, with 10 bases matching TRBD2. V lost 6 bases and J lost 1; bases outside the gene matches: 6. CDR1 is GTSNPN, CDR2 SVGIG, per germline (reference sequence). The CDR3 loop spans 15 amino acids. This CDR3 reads CACQVAGGSYNEQFF. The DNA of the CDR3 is TGTGCCTGCCAGGTAGCGGGAGGATCCTACAATGAGCAGTTCTTC. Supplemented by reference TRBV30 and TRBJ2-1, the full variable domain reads SQTIHQWPATLVQPVGSPLSLECTVEGTSNPNLYWYRQAAGRGLQLLFYSVGIGQISSEVPQNLSASRPQDRQFILSSKKLLLSDSGFYLCACQVAGGSYNEQFFGPGTRLTVL.

CDR3 sequence (DNA): TGTGCCAGCAGTCCCTTCTTAGGGGAGGGTGGAGAAAAACTGTTTTTT. Its protein is CASSPFLGEGGEKLFF. This chain joins TRBV9 and TRBJ1-4, with D possibly TRBD1 on 5 matching bases. This CDR3 region has 16 residues. Germline V lookup: CDR1 SGDLS, CDR2 YYNGEE. Trimming stripped 5 bases from V and 8 bases from J, with 22 bases between. Combining the CDR3 with reference TRBV9 and TRBJ1-4 gives the whole variable domain DSGVTQTPKHLITATGQRVTLRCSPRSGDLSVYWYQQSLDQGLQFLIQYYNGEERAKGNILERFSAQQFPDLHSELNLSSLELGDSALYFCASSPFLGEGGEKLFFGSGTQLSVL.

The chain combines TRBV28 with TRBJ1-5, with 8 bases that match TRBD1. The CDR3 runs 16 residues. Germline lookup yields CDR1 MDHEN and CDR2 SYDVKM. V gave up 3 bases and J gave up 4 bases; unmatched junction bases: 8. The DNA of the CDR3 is TGTGCCAGCAGTTTTTTAAGGACAGGGAATAATCAGCCCCAGCATTTT. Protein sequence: CASSFLRTGNNQPQHF.

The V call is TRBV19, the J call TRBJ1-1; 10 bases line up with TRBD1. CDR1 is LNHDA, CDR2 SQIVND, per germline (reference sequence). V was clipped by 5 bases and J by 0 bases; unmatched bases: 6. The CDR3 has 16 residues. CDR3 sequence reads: CASSLDRGSLNTEAFF. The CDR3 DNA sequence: TGTGCCAGTAGTCTGGACAGGGGGAGTCTGAACACTGAAGCTTTCTTT.

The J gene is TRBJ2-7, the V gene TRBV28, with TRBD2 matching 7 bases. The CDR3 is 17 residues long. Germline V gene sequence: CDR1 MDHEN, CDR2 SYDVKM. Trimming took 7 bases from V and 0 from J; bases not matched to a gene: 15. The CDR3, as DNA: TGTGCCAGCAAGCGGCGGGAGACCTCAATCCCCTCCTACGAGCAGTACTTC. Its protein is CASKRRETSIPSYEQYF. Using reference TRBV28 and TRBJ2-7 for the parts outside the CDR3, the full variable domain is DVKVTQSSRYLVKRTGEKVFLECVQDMDHENMFWYRQDPGLGLRLIYFSYDVKMKEKGDIPEGYSVSREKKERFSLILESASTNQTSMYLCASKRRETSIPSYEQYFGPGTRLTVT.

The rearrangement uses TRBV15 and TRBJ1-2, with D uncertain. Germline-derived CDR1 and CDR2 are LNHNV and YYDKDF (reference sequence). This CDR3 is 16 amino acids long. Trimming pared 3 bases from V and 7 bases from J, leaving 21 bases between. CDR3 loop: CATSSPAATTRGGYTF. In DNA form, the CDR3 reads TGTGCCACCAGCAGCCCCGCAGCGACTACACGGGGTGGCTACACCTTC.

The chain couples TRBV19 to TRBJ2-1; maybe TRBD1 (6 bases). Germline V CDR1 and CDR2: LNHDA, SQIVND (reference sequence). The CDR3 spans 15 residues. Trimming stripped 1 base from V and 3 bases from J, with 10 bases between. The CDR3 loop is CASSIGQGSYNEQFF. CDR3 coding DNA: TGTGCCAGTAGTATAGGGCAGGGGAGCTACAATGAGCAGTTCTTC.

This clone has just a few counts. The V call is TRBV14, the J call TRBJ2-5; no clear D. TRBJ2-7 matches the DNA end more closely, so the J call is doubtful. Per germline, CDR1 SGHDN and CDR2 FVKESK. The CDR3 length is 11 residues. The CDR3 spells CASSLSYEQYF. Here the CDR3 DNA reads TGTGCCAGCAGCCTCTCCTACGAGCAGTACTTC.

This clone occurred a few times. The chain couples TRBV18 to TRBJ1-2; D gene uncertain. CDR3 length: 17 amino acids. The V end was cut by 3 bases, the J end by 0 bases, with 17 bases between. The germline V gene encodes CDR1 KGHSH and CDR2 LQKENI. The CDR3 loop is CASSPAGLRTSNYGYTF. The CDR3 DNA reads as TGTGCCAGCTCACCGGCAGGCTTAAGAACGTCTAACTATGGCTACACCTTC.

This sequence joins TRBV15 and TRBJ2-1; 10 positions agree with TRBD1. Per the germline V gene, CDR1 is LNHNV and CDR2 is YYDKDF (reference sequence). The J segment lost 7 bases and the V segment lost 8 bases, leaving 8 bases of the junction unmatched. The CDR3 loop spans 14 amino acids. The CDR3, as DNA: TGTGCCACCTCCGGGACAGGGGCTAGGAATGAGCAGTTCTTC. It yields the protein CATSGTGARNEQFF. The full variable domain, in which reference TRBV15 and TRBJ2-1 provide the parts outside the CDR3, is DAMVIQNPRYQVTQFGKPVTLSCSQTLNHNVMYWYQQKSSQAPKLLFHYYDKDFNNEADTPDNFQSRRPNTSFCFLDIRSPGLGDTAMYLCATSGTGARNEQFFGPGTRLTVL.

The CDR3 bases are TGTGCCAGCAGCTTAGGTAGCGGGAGGATTTACAATGAGCAGTTCTTC. This translates into CASSLGSGRIYNEQFF. This rearrangement joins TRBV7-7 to TRBJ2-1; 10 bases are a match to TRBD2. The V segment lost 1 base and the J segment 4 bases; nucleotides outside the gene matches: 4. The CDR3 loop spans 16 amino acids. The germline V gene has CDR1 SSHAT and CDR2 FNYEAQ (reference sequence).